This TCR beta chain originates from a study of blood T cell repertoires in COVID-19. Study overall: Samples of COVID-19 (acute and convalescent) were obtained from the United States, Italy and Spain. PBMCs, B-cell-depleted T cells, or T cells were the source of the cDNA or gDNA that made up the material.

The V and J ends lost 2 bases and 6 bases respectively, with 10 bases between them. Germline V gene sequence: CDR1 SGHRS, CDR2 YFSETQ. The CDR3 spans 13 residues. The protocol was immunoSEQ multiplex PCR, while the TCRdb copy is restricted to in-frame clones and leaves out a portion. The table has about 61,000 clones, 91% seen once. The chain recombines TRBV5-1 with TRBJ2-3, with D perhaps TRBD2 (5 bases). The source is a human donor in a cohort sampled during active COVID-19. The specimen was peripheral blood. CDR3 loop: CASSFEGEDTQYF. For the CDR3, the DNA is TGCGCCAGCAGCTTCGAGGGTGAGGATACGCAGTATTTT.